A single sample is the source of the 30 T cell receptor gamma chains below, sequenced in a study of gamma-delta chains in newborns, infants, children. TCRdb re-called the reads via CATT. This table holds around 900 gamma-chain clones, approximately 59% found once. The sequencing input was blood. The receptors come from a child who was a newborn, infant or young child, either healthy, febrile or measles-vaccinated (not recorded which).

As concerns this clone: Given a much more abundant clone one base away, this may be a read error. J is TRGJP and V is TRGV9. In the absence of a J gene in TCRdb, the DNA was matched to germline to assign it here. The CDR3 is 14 residues long. Germline-derived CDR1 and CDR2 are GITISATS and ISYDGTV (reference sequence). With 2 bases clipped from V and 9 bases from J, the junction kept 1 base outside the gene matches. In DNA, the CDR3 is TGTGCCTTGTGGGAGGGGTTGGGCAAAAAAATCAAGGTATTT. This encodes CALWEGLGKKIKVF.

The chain recombines TRGV2 with TRGJP1. TCRdb gives no J gene; it was assigned here by matching the DNA to germline. V shed 1 base, J shed 4 bases, and the junction held 0 bases outside the gene matches. The CDR3 is made up of 13 amino acids. Germline CDR1 is EGSNGY and CDR2 is YDSYNSKV. Here the CDR3 DNA reads TGTGCCACCTGGGACGGCACTGGTTGGTTCAAGATATTT. Encoded protein: CATWDGTGWFKIF.

TRGV9 is the V gene, and the J gene was not called. CDR1 is GITISATS and CDR2 is ISYDGTV in the germline V gene (reference sequence). The length of the CDR3 is 17 residues. CDR3 in DNA: TGTGCCTTGTGGGAGGTGCATCGGGAGGTGGGCAAAAAAATAAAGGTCTTT. It is translated as CALWEVHREVGKKIKVF.

The chain has TRGV2 and TRGJ1 or TRGJ2. TCRdb carries no J gene annotation; the J gene was assigned here by matching the DNA with germline. CDR3 length: 14 amino acids. Unmatched junction bases numbered 8, after V lost 0 bases and J lost 6 bases. Germline V gives CDR1 EGSNGY, CDR2 YDSYNSKV. CDR3 sequence (DNA): TGTGCCACCTGGGACGGGCCCTATTGTTATAAGAAACTCTTT. As protein: CATWDGPYCYKKLF.

By share of the sample, this clone is large. The chain links TRGV8 to TRGJP2. This CDR3 is built from 12 residues. Germline values: CDR1 VENAVY, CDR2 YDSYNSRV. Trimming took 1 base from V and 7 from J; bases not matched to a gene: 0. CDR3 sequence: CATWDSDWIKTF. Here the CDR3 DNA reads TGTGCCACCTGGGATAGTGATTGGATCAAGACGTTT.

Only a few counts were recorded for this clone. This same CDR3 is encoded by further DNA sequences in the sample. The rearrangement links TRGV9 to TRGJP. The J gene is absent in TCRdb and was assigned here via DNA matching to germline. The junction had 3 bases not matched to a gene; V was cut back by 0 bases and J by 4 bases. This CDR3 spans 17 amino acids. The germline V gene has CDR1 GITISATS and CDR2 ISYDGTV (reference sequence). The DNA of the CDR3 is TGTGCCTTGTGGGAGGTGCCCCAAGAGTTGGGCAAAAAAATCAAGGTATTT. It codes for CALWEVPQELGKKIKVF.

This chain connects TRGV2 to TRGJ1 or TRGJ2. Germline matching of the DNA provided the J gene here, since TCRdb leaves it blank. V shed 0 bases and J 10 bases; nucleotides not matched to a gene: 3. The CDR3 length is 11 residues. CDR1 and CDR2 from the germline V gene are EGSNGY and YDSYNSKV. As DNA, the CDR3 is TGTGCCACCTGGGACGGGCCGAAGAAACTCTTT. Its translation: CATWDGPKKLF.

With regard to this clone: At the DNA level, this CDR3 is encoded by other sequences in the same sample as well. The chain has TRGV9 and TRGJP. The J gene, absent from TCRdb, was called here by matching the DNA to germline. The CDR3 contains 16 residues. Per germline, CDR1 GITISATS and CDR2 ISYDGTV (reference sequence). V lost 4 bases to trimming and J lost 7 bases; unmatched junction nucleotides: 7. The CDR3 loop reads CALWDSGELGKKIKVF. The CDR3 DNA reads TGTGCCTTGTGGGATTCTGGGGAGTTGGGCAAAAAAATCAAGGTATTT.

By frequency in the sample, this clone is large. Other DNA sequences in the same sample also yield this CDR3. The chain links TRGV9 to TRGJP. Germline V CDR1 and CDR2: GITISATS, ISYDGTV (reference sequence). V was clipped by 0 bases and J by 10 bases; unmatched bases: 3. The CDR3 is made up of 15 amino acids. CDR3 DNA sequence: TGTGCCTTGTGGGAGGTGCAATTGGGCAAAAAAATCAAGGTATTT. It yields the protein CALWEVQLGKKIKVF.

CDR3 loop: CALWEVPHQKLGKKIKVF. The CDR3 nucleotides read TGTGCCTTGTGGGAGGTGCCGCATCAAAAGTTGGGCAAAAAAATCAAGGTATTT. V gene TRGV9 combines with J gene TRGJP. TCRdb carries no J gene annotation; the J gene was assigned here by matching the DNA with germline. The CDR3 loop spans 18 amino acids. Unmatched junction bases numbered 10, after V lost 0 bases and J lost 8 bases. Germline V gene lookup returns CDR1 GITISATS and CDR2 ISYDGTV (reference sequence).

Of note for this clone: Additional DNA sequences in this sample encode the identical CDR3. CDR3 residues: CALWEIPQELGKKIKVF. In DNA, the CDR3 is TGTGCCTTGTGGGAGATACCACAAGAGTTGGGCAAAAAAATCAAGGTATTT. The V gene is TRGV9, the J gene TRGJP. The J gene, not given by TCRdb, was assigned here from a germline match of the nucleotide sequence. The ends lost 3 bases at V and 4 bases at J; junction bases unmatched: 6. The germline V gene encodes CDR1 GITISATS and CDR2 ISYDGTV (reference sequence). This CDR3 is built from 17 residues.

Comments on this clone: One junction end disagrees with the germline gene, perhaps due to a read error. This chain connects TRGV9 to TRGJP. TCRdb records no J gene; here it was assigned by comparing the DNA to germline. This CDR3 region has 17 residues. Germline V gene lookup returns CDR1 GITISATS and CDR2 ISYDGTV (reference sequence). The CDR3 region has the DNA TGTGCCTCGTGGGAGGTACGAGAAGAGTTGGGCAAAAAAATCAAGGTATTT. It codes for CASWEVREELGKKIKVF.

With respect to this clone: A read error likely explains this, since a far larger clone differs by one base. The sample contains more than one DNA sequence encoding this CDR3. This chain uses TRGV9 with TRGJP. Here the J gene came from matching the DNA to germline, since TCRdb omits it. CDR3 length: 15 amino acids. The germline CDR1 and CDR2 sequences are GITISATS and ISYDGTV (reference sequence). DNA for the CDR3: TGTGCCCTGTGGGAGCAAGAGTTGGGCAAAAAAATCAAGGTATTT. Amino acids: CALWEQELGKKIKVF.

Comment on this clone: Other DNA sequences in this specimen translate into the identical CDR3. The V call is TRGV9, the J call TRGJ1 or TRGJ2. The J gene comes from matching the DNA to germline here; TCRdb lacks it. The junction had 0 bases not matched to a gene; V was cut back by 2 bases and J by 8 bases. This CDR3 contains 10 residues. Germline loops: CDR1 GITISATS, CDR2 ISYDGTV (reference sequence). CDR3 amino acids: CALWEDKKLF. CDR3 nucleotides: TGTGCCTTGTGGGAGGATAAGAAACTCTTT.

This chain uses TRGV9 with TRGJP. Here the J gene came from matching the DNA to germline, since TCRdb omits it. After removal of 0 bases from V and 6 bases from J, the junction contained 5 bases not matched to a gene. CDR1 GITISATS and CDR2 ISYDGTV come from the germline V gene (reference sequence). The CDR3 runs 17 residues. The CDR3 coding sequence is TGTGCCTTGTGGGAGGTGGTAGGAGAGTTGGGCAAAAAAATCAAGGTATTT. Its protein product is CALWEVVGELGKKIKVF.

Notes on this clone: At the DNA level, this CDR3 is encoded by other sequences in the same sample as well. CDR3 coding DNA: TGTGCCTTGTGGGAGGTGCACGGAGAGTTGGGCAAAAAAATCAAGGTATTT. This sequence encodes CALWEVHGELGKKIKVF. The V gene is TRGV9, the J gene TRGJP. Assignment of the J gene here rests on matching the DNA to germline, because TCRdb gives none. Germline values: CDR1 GITISATS, CDR2 ISYDGTV (reference sequence). The CDR3 has 17 residues. With 0 bases clipped from V and 6 bases from J, the junction kept 5 bases outside the gene matches.

The chain links TRGV8 to TRGJ1 or TRGJ2. The J gene, absent from TCRdb, was called here by matching the DNA to germline. CDR3 size: 10 residues. The germline CDR1 and CDR2 sequences are VENAVY and YDSYNSRV. Unmatched junction bases numbered 6, after V lost 9 bases and J lost 7 bases. CDR3 sequence reads: CATTNYKKLF. The CDR3 bases are TGTGCCACCACCAACTATAAGAAACTCTTT.

In its sample, this clone ranks as large. With only one base between it and a far larger clone, this is likely a read error. The chain employs TRGV9 and TRGJP. In germline, CDR1 is GITISATS, CDR2 ISYDGTV (reference sequence). The CDR3 is 16 amino acids. CDR3 loop: CALCEVQELGKKIKVF. In DNA, the CDR3 is TGTGCCTTGTGTGAGGTGCAAGAGTTGGGCAAAAAAATCAAGGTATTT.

This chain's CDR3 is CALWEVHARKLF. CDR3 nucleotide sequence: TGTGCCTTGTGGGAGGTGCACGCGAGGAAACTCTTT. This rearrangement joins TRGV9 to TRGJ1 or TRGJ2. TCRdb lists no J gene, so it was determined here by aligning the DNA to germline. V was pared by 0 bases and J by 12 bases, with 8 bases of the junction left unmatched. The germline V gene encodes CDR1 GITISATS and CDR2 ISYDGTV (reference sequence). This CDR3 comprises 12 residues.

This clone was seen a few times. The identical CDR3 is also encoded by other nucleotide sequences in the sample. CDR3 amino acids: CALWEVPQELGKKIKVF. DNA for the CDR3: TGTGCCTTGTGGGAGGTGCCGCAAGAGTTGGGCAAAAAAATCAAGGTATTT. V usage is TRGV9 and J usage is TRGJP. No J gene is reported in TCRdb; it was inferred here by comparing the DNA with germline. V shed 0 bases and J 3 bases; nucleotides not matched to a gene: 2. Germline V lookup: CDR1 GITISATS, CDR2 ISYDGTV (reference sequence). This CDR3 region has 17 residues.

This clone was counted only a few times. This chain joins TRGV9 and TRGJP. Because TCRdb records no J gene, it was assigned here through a match of the DNA to germline. With V trimmed by 0 bases and J by 6 bases, 5 bases remained unmatched. CDR3 length: 17 amino acids. Germline V CDR1 and CDR2: GITISATS, ISYDGTV (reference sequence). The CDR3 is CALWEVQPELGKKIKVF. CDR3 DNA: TGTGCCTTGTGGGAGGTGCAACCAGAGTTGGGCAAAAAAATCAAGGTATTT.

The rearrangement uses TRGV3 and TRGJP1. CDR1 and CDR2 (germline): VTNTFY, YDVSTARD (reference sequence). Unmatched junction bases numbered 1, after V lost 0 bases and J lost 3 bases. The CDR3 is 14 residues long. The CDR3 DNA is TGTGCCACCTGGGACAGGCCCACTGGTTGGTTCAAGATATTT. Translating it yields CATWDRPTGWFKIF.

This clone was picked up a small number of times. Given a much more abundant clone one base away, this may be a read error. Other nucleotide sequences in the sample specify the same CDR3. The rearrangement joins TRGV9 to TRGJP. Matching the DNA to germline supplied the J gene, which TCRdb does not give. The CDR3 totals 15 residues. V lost 0 bases to trimming and J lost 9 bases; unmatched junction nucleotides: 2. In germline, CDR1 is GITISATS, CDR2 ISYDGTV (reference sequence). The CDR3 nucleotides read TGTGCCTTGTGGGAGGTGCGGTTGGGCAAAAAAATCAAGGTATTT. As protein: CALWEVRLGKKIKVF.

V and J are TRGV9 and TRGJP1. No J gene is reported in TCRdb; it was inferred here by comparing the DNA with germline. The CDR3 contains 17 residues. The trim removed 2 bases at V and 0 bases at J, leaving 9 bases unmatched. Germline V lookup: CDR1 GITISATS, CDR2 ISYDGTV (reference sequence). As DNA, the CDR3 is TGTGCCTTGTGGGAGGCCTTGGACCATACCACTGGTTGGTTCAAGATATTT. Amino acids: CALWEALDHTTGWFKIF.

Here the CDR3 DNA reads TGTGCCTTGTGGGAGGTGGCGAAACTCTTT. Protein: CALWEVAKLF. The chain carries TRGV9 and TRGJ1 or TRGJ2. TCRdb lists no J gene, so it was determined here by aligning the DNA to germline. Per germline, CDR1 GITISATS and CDR2 ISYDGTV (reference sequence). Losses at the gene ends were 0 bases for V and 12 bases for J; bases not matched to a gene: 2. CDR3 length: 10 residues.

This chain joins TRGV9 and TRGJP. TCRdb gives no J gene; it was assigned here by matching the DNA to germline. CDR3 length equals 17 residues. Germline V gene sequence: CDR1 GITISATS, CDR2 ISYDGTV (reference sequence). Unmatched junction bases numbered 6, after V lost 0 bases and J lost 7 bases. CDR3 residues: CALWEVPWELGKKIKVF. The CDR3 DNA reads TGTGCCTTGTGGGAGGTGCCGTGGGAGTTGGGCAAAAAAATCAAGGTATTT.

V gene assignment gives TRGV9, but the J gene was left uncalled. CDR3 length: 11 amino acids. Germline assignment: CDR1 GITISATS and CDR2 ISYDGTV (reference sequence). CDR3 loop: CALWGRYKKLF. CDR3 DNA: TGTGCCTTGTGGGGACGATATAAGAAGCTCTTT.

This chain connects TRGV2 to TRGJP1. In the absence of a J gene in TCRdb, the DNA was matched to germline to assign it here. This CDR3 has 15 residues. CDR1 and CDR2 (germline): EGSNGY, YDSYNSKV. Trimming removed 0 bases from V and 4 bases from J; junction bases left unmatched: 5. The CDR3 protein is CATWDGLDTGWFKIF. The CDR3 DNA reads as TGTGCCACCTGGGACGGGCTAGACACTGGTTGGTTCAAGATATTT.

The chain links TRGV9 to TRGJP. As TCRdb names no J gene, one was assigned here on the basis of a DNA match to germline. The CDR3 totals 17 residues. CDR1 is GITISATS and CDR2 is ISYDGTV in the germline V gene (reference sequence). Trimming cost V 0 bases and J 4 bases; bases outside gene matches: 3. The CDR3 region is CALWEVIQELGKKIKVF. The CDR3, as DNA: TGTGCCTTGTGGGAGGTGATTCAAGAGTTGGGCAAAAAAATCAAGGTATTT.

This chain connects TRGV9 to TRGJP. TCRdb carries no J gene annotation; the J gene was assigned here by matching the DNA with germline. Trimming at V came to 5 bases and at J to 11 bases, leaving 3 bases not matched to a gene. The length of the CDR3 is 13 residues. Germline loops: CDR1 GITISATS, CDR2 ISYDGTV (reference sequence). The CDR3 DNA sequence: TGTGCCTTGTGGGCTCTGGGCAAAAAAATCAAGGTATTT. It yields the protein CALWALGKKIKVF.